This T cell receptor beta chain was sequenced during a study of control samples from healthy donors and cancer patients. This CDR3 region has 15 residues. Some clones are missing from TCRdb's copy, which holds only in-frame ones; the method was immunoSEQ multiplex PCR. The repertoire includes about 120,000 clones, 88% of them detected once, and under 2.5% sits in the top ten. The receptor comes from a woman between 70 and 85 years old in good health. Input material: blood. The V call is TRBV21-1, the J call TRBJ2-7; TRBD2 is the table's D call and was not checked against the DNA. TRBV21-1 is a listed pseudogene. The CDR3: CASSKVGGARYEQYF. The CDR3 DNA reads TGTGCCAGCAGCAAAGTGGGGGGGGCGCGGTACGAGCAGTACTTC.